This entry features one T cell receptor (beta chain) sequence. This record belongs to a study of blood T cell repertoires in COVID-19. Whole-study context: The United States, Italy and Spain provided the acute and convalescent COVID-19 samples.

Data came from immunoSEQ multiplex PCR; TCRdb stores just in-frame clones and leaves some out. The table lists some 180,000 clones, about 85% of them singletons. The sequencing sample was made of PBMCs or T cells enriched from blood (not recorded which). This TCR was recovered from a man aged 40-55 years who had recovered from COVID-19.

CDR3 sequence: CASSYSRPPEQYF. Written as DNA, the CDR3 is TGTGCCAGCAGTTACTCGAGGCCGCCCGAGCAGTACTTC. The V call is TRBV6-5, the J call TRBJ2-7; no firm D call. The germline gives CDR1 MNHEY, CDR2 SVGAGI. The CDR3 is made up of 13 amino acids. The ends were cut back, 0 bases at V and 6 bases at J, with 9 bases in the middle.